The rows below give T cell receptor beta chains drawn from one sample of a study of identical twins. TCRdb analysed the 5' RACE reads with MiXCR anew, one entry per CDR3 protein. The sample comprises around 1.7 million distinct CDR3 sequences, more than 30% of which are singletons, and more than 0.25% rests with the top ten. Source material: cord blood. The receptors shown here come from a newborn girl in good health. CDR3s include the opening cysteine and the closing phenylalanine or tryptophan. Each record gives: clone size, CDR3 length, D gene, V gene, J gene, CDR3 protein, CDR3 DNA. D genes are given only for firm matches. Expanded clones get a size class; other rows say once, few or many, or leave the size out.

few	13	TRBD2	TRBV12-3/TRBV12-4	TRBJ2-7	CASRTSGRAEQYF	TGTGCCAGCAGGACTAGCGGGAGGGCCGAGCAGTACTTC
few	15	TRBD2	TRBV6-5	TRBJ2-7	CASSYSPREDYEQYF	TGTGCCAGCAGTTACTCGCCGCGGGAGGACTACGAGCAGTACTTC
-	15	TRBD2	TRBV20-1	TRBJ2-7	CSARGLAGVYHEQYF	TGCAGTGCTCGGGGACTAGCGGGAGTCTACCACGAGCAGTACTTC
-	14	-	TRBV6-1	TRBJ2-3	CASSTYRETDTQYF	TGTGCCAGCAGTACCTACCGAGAGACAGATACGCAGTATTTT
few	16	TRBD2	TRBV9	TRBJ2-7	CASSKASGDLSYEQYF	TGTGCCAGCAGCAAAGCTAGCGGGGACCTCTCCTACGAGCAGTACTTC
few	17	-	TRBV7-6	TRBJ2-7	CASSLYPQGPIHYEQYF	TGTGCCAGCAGCTTGTACCCGCAGGGACCCATCCATTACGAGCAGTACTTC
-	16	-	TRBV20-1	TRBJ2-1	CSASQLLINSYNEQFF	TGCAGTGCTAGCCAGCTTTTAATTAACTCCTACAATGAGCAGTTCTTC
-	17	TRBD2	TRBV7-2	TRBJ2-3	CASSPPGGGFSTDTQYF	TGTGCCAGCAGCCCCCCCGGCGGGGGGTTTAGCACAGATACGCAGTATTTT
-	16	TRBD1	TRBV11-2	TRBJ2-1	CASRSTEGGRWNEQFF	TGTGCCAGCAGGTCGACCGAAGGGGGCAGATGGAATGAGCAGTTCTTC
-	17	TRBD2	TRBV9	TRBJ2-3	CASSPTSGGAFADTQYF	TGTGCCAGCAGCCCGACTAGCGGGGGGGCCTTTGCAGATACGCAGTATTTT
few	16	-	TRBV21-1	TRBJ2-1	CASSKWALTTYNEQFF	TGTGCCAGCAGCAAATGGGCGTTAACTACCTACAATGAGCAGTTCTTC
-	15	-	TRBV12-3/TRBV12-4	TRBJ2-3	CASRAGPLGTDTQYF	TGTGCCAGCAGAGCCGGGCCCCTCGGCACAGATACGCAGTATTTT
many	15	TRBD2	TRBV7-2	TRBJ2-7	CASSSRLAAGYEQYF	TGTGCCAGCAGCTCGCGACTAGCGGCGGGTTACGAGCAGTACTTC
-	14	-	TRBV28	TRBJ2-5	CASSSTRGQETQYF	TGTGCCAGCAGCTCCACTAGGGGCCAAGAGACCCAGTACTTC
few	12	TRBD1	TRBV10-3	TRBJ2-1	CAIKGQDNEQFF	TGTGCCATCAAGGGACAGGACAATGAGCAGTTCTTC
few	15	TRBD2	TRBV6-6	TRBJ2-3	CASNTRRGGPDTQYF	TGTGCCAGCAATACGAGGCGGGGGGGCCCAGATACGCAGTATTTT
many	15	-	TRBV4-1	TRBJ2-7	CASSQGTRSSYEQYF	TGCGCCAGCAGCCAAGGTACCAGGTCTTCCTACGAGCAGTACTTC
-	14	TRBD2	TRBV7-9	TRBJ2-3	CASRKRELTDTQYF	TGTGCCAGCAGGAAGCGGGAGCTAACAGATACGCAGTATTTT
-	13	-	TRBV7-9	TRBJ2-1	CASSLPGSNEQFF	TGTGCCAGCAGCTTACCAGGGAGCAATGAGCAGTTCTTC
few	12	TRBD1	TRBV29-1	TRBJ2-7	CSVGQGTYEQYF	TGCAGCGTTGGACAGGGCACCTACGAGCAGTACTTC
-	15	TRBD1	TRBV5-6	TRBJ1-6	CASKETGTGNSPLHF	TGTGCCAGCAAGGAAACCGGGACAGGGAATTCACCCCTCCACTTT
many	14	TRBD2	TRBV27	TRBJ2-1	CASSFGTSLHEQFF	TGTGCCAGCAGTTTTGGGACTAGCCTCCATGAGCAGTTCTTC
-	13	TRBD1	TRBV28	TRBJ1-2	CAHRDRGNYGYTF	TGTGCCCACAGGGACAGGGGAAACTATGGCTACACCTTC
-	14	-	TRBV25-1	TRBJ1-3	CASSESGLRNTIYF	TGTGCCAGCAGTGAGTCTGGGCTGAGAAACACCATATATTTT
-	15	-	TRBV20-1	TRBJ2-5	CSARALLGSYNEQYF	TGCAGTGCTAGAGCACTGCTAGGCTCCTACAATGAGCAGTACTTC
few	15	TRBD1	TRBV12-3/TRBV12-4	TRBJ1-2	CASSRTGGARGGYTF	TGTGCCAGCAGTCGCACAGGGGGCGCGAGGGGTGGCTACACCTTC
-	14	-	TRBV20-1	TRBJ1-6	CSARDPSRDSPPHF	TGCAGTGCTAGAGATCCTTCTCGAGATTCACCCCCCCACTTT
-	13	-	TRBV7-2	TRBJ2-5	CASRKLENNEQYF	TGTGCCAGCAGAAAACTAGAAAACAATGAGCAGTACTTC
few	15	-	TRBV12-3/TRBV12-4	TRBJ2-3	CASSLEGQTTDTQYF	TGTGCCAGCAGTTTAGAGGGCCAGACCACAGATACGCAGTATTTT
-	18	TRBD2	TRBV10-3	TRBJ2-3	CAIEGPSGRPPSTDTQYF	TGTGCCATTGAGGGGCCTAGCGGGAGGCCCCCTAGCACAGATACGCAGTATTTT
-	17	-	TRBV6-5	TRBJ2-1	CASSHIAGTGTPNEQFF	TGTGCCAGCAGTCACATCGCCGGGACTGGGACTCCCAATGAGCAGTTCTTC